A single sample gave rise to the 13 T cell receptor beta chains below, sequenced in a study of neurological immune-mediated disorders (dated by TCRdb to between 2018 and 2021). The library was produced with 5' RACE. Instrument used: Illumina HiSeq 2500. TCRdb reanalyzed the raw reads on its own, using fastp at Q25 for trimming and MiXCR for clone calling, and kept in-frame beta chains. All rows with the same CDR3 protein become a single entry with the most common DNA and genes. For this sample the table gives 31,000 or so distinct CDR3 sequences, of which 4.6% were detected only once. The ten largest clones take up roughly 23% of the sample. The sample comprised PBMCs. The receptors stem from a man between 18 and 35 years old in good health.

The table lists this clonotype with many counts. CDR3 in DNA: TGTGCCAGCAGTTATGGGGGTGGCACTGAAGCTTTCTTT. Its translation: CASSYGGGTEAFF. The rearrangement links TRBV6-5 to TRBJ1-1; possible D gene TRBD1, 5 bases. Deletions cut 3 bases from V and 4 bases from J, with 9 bases between. Germline values: CDR1 MNHEY, CDR2 SVGAGI. This CDR3 has 13 amino acids.

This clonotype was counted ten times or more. The CDR3 sequence is CASSLGQSPSYTF. CDR3 nucleotide sequence: TGTGCCAGCAGCTTGGGACAGTCTCCAAGCTACACCTTC. V and J are TRBV7-9 and TRBJ1-2; 7 nucleotides match TRBD1. The CDR3 is made up of 13 amino acids. Losses at the gene ends were 3 bases for V and 9 bases for J; bases not matched to a gene: 7. Germline V gives CDR1 SEHNR, CDR2 FQNEAQ (reference sequence).

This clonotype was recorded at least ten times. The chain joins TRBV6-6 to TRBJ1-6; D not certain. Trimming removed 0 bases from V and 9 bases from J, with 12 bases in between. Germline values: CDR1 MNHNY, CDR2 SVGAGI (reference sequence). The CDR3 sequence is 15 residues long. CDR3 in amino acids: CASSYSRFPGSPLHF. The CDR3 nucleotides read TGTGCCAGCAGTTACTCGCGGTTTCCCGGTTCACCCCTCCACTTT.

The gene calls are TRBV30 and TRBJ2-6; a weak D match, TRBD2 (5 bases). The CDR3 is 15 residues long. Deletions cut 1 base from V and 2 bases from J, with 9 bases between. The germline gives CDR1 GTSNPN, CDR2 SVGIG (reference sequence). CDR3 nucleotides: TGTGCCTGGAGTGAGGGAGCCGCTGGGGCCAACGTCCTGACTTTC. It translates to CAWSEGAAGANVLTF.

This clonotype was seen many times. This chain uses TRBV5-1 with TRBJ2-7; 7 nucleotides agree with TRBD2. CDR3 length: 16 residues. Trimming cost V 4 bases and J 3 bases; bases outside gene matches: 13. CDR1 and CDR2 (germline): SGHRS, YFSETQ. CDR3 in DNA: TGCGCCAGCAGCGTCCTTATGGGAGGGTCAAACTACGAGCAGTACTTC. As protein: CASSVLMGGSNYEQYF.

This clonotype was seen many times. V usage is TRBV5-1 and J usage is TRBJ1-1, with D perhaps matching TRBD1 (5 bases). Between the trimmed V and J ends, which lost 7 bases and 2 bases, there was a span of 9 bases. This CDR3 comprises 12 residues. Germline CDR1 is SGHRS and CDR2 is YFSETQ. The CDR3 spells CASGGVNTEAFF. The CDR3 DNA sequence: TGCGCCAGCGGGGGGGTAAACACTGAAGCTTTCTTT.

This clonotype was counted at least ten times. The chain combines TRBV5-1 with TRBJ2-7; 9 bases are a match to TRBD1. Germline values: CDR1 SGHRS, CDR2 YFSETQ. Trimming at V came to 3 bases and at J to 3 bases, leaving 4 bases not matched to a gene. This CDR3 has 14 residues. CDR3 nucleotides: TGCGCCAGCAGCTCGGGACAGGGATACTACGAGCAGTACTTC. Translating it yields CASSSGQGYYEQYF.

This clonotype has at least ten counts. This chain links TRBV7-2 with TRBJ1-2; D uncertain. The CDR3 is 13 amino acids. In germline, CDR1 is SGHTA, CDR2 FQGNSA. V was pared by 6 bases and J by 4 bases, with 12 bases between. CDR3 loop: CASSIGWVYGYTF. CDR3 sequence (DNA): TGTGCCAGCAGTATCGGATGGGTCTATGGCTACACCTTC.

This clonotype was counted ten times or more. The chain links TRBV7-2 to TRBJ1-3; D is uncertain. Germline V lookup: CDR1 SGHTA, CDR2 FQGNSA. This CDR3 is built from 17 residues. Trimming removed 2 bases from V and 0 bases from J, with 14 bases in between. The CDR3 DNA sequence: TGTGCCAGCAGCTTATTCATCCGGGCGAGCTCTGGAAACACCATATATTTT. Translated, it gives CASSLFIRASSGNTIYF.

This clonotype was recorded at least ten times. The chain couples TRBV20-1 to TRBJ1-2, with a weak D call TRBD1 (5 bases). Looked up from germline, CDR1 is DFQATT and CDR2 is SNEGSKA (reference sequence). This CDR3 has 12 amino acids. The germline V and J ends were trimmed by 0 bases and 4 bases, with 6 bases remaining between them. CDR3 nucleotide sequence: TGCAGTGCTAGAGAGGGGACCTATGGCTACACCTTC. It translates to CSAREGTYGYTF.

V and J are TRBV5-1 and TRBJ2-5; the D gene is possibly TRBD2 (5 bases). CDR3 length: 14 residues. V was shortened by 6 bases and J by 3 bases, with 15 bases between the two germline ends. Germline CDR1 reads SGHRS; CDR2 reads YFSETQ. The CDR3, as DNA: TGCGCCAGCACCTCCGGAGGTGGGGAAGAGACCCAGTACTTC. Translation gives CASTSGGGEETQYF.

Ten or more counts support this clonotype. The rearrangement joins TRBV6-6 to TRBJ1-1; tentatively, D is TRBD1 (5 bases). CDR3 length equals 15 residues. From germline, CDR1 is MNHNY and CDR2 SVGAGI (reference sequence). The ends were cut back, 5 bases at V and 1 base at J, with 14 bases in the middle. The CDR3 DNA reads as TGTGCCAGCAGTAACCCGGGTAGGGGGAACACTGAAGCTTTCTTT. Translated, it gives CASSNPGRGNTEAFF.

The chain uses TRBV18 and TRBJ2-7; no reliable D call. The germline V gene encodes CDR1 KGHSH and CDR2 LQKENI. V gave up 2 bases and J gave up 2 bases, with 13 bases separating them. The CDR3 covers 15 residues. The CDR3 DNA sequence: TGTGCCAGCTCACCATCGAGACAAATGACCTACGAGCAGTACTTC. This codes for CASSPSRQMTYEQYF.